These T cell receptor beta chains were read from a single sample in a study of control samples from healthy donors and cancer patients. Only in-frame clones appear in the TCRdb table, and some are missing; sequencing was by immunoSEQ multiplex PCR. The sample includes more than 75,000 clones, about 79% of them seen just once. Sample: blood. These TCRs come from a woman in her twenties or thirties in good health. Both conserved end residues are part of each CDR3. Fields, in order: clone size, V gene, D gene, J gene, CDR3 protein, CDR3 DNA. The D gene is left open where the match is weak. Clone size is given for some rows only: seen once, a few or many times, or a class if the clone is expanded.

-	TRBV29-1	TRBD2	TRBJ2-5	CSVDPGLARETQYF	TGCAGCGTGGATCCGGGACTAGCGAGAGAGACCCAGTACTTC
-	TRBV12-3/TRBV12-4	TRBD1	TRBJ2-7	CASRGTGSYEQYF	TGTGCCAGCAGGGGGACAGGGTCCTACGAGCAGTACTTC
-	TRBV4-3	TRBD1	TRBJ1-2	CASSRVGTGDNYGYTF	TGCGCCAGCAGCCGCGTCGGGACAGGGGATAACTATGGCTACACCTTC
few	TRBV6-2/TRBV6-3	-	TRBJ2-3	CASSYYGGTQYF	TGTGCCAGCAGTTATTACGGTGGTACGCAGTATTTT
few	TRBV30	-	TRBJ2-7	CAWSVLRGTRAYEQYF	TGTGCCTGGAGTGTACTTCGCGGGACAAGGGCCTACGAGCAGTACTTC
-	TRBV6-1	-	TRBJ2-1	CASSEEQVGVYNEQFF	TGTGCCAGCAGTGAAGAACAAGTTGGGGTCTACAATGAGCAGTTCTTC
-	TRBV4-2	TRBD1	TRBJ1-1	CASSHTGDTEAFF	TGTGCCAGCAGCCATACAGGGGACACTGAAGCTTTCTTT
-	TRBV5-4	TRBD1	TRBJ2-7	CASSLGARGRYEQYF	TGTGCCAGCAGCTTGGGAGCCAGGGGGCGATACGAGCAGTACTTC
-	TRBV18	TRBD2	TRBJ2-1	CASSPTSGGALNEQFF	TGTGCCAGCTCACCGACTAGCGGGGGGGCCCTCAATGAGCAGTTCTTC
few	TRBV6-4	-	TRBJ1-1	CASSKNLGTEAFF	TGTGCCAGCAGTAAGAACCTGGGCACTGAAGCTTTCTTT
once	TRBV12-5	-	TRBJ1-2	CASGLVRNFSDSANYGYTF	TGTGCTAGTGGTTTGGTCCGAAATTTTTCGGACAGCGCTAACTATGGCTACACCTTC
few	TRBV19	-	TRBJ1-5	CASSIMEGINQPQHF	TGTGCCAGTAGTATAATGGAGGGGATCAATCAGCCCCAGCATTTT
-	TRBV12-3/TRBV12-4	-	TRBJ1-6	CASSLFLDSPLHF	TGTGCCAGCAGTCTTTTCCTTGATTCACCCCTCCACTTT
-	TRBV29-1	-	TRBJ2-7	CSVDSQGTYEQYF	TGCAGCGTTGATAGTCAGGGGACCTACGAGCAGTACTTC
few	TRBV7-2	TRBD2	TRBJ2-7	CASSHRTSGVYEQYF	TGTGCCAGCAGCCATCGGACTAGCGGGGTCTACGAGCAGTACTTC
-	TRBV2	-	TRBJ1-1	CASAQLPNTEAFF	TGTGCCAGCGCACAGTTACCTAACACTGAAGCTTTCTTT
-	TRBV3-1/TRBV3-2	TRBD2	TRBJ2-1	CASSPSRDYQFF	TGTGCCAGCAGCCCAAGCCGGGACTATCAGTTCTTC
-	TRBV19	-	TRBJ2-7	CASSIVYTSEQYF	TGTGCCAGTAGTATAGTGTACACAAGCGAGCAGTACTTC
once	TRBV20-1	-	TRBJ2-7	CSASKPGFPSDEQYF	TGCAGTGCTAGTAAACCCGGGTTCCCTTCGGACGAGCAGTACTTC
-	TRBV6-2/TRBV6-3	-	TRBJ1-1	CASSPFMNTEAFF	TGTGCCAGCAGCCCCTTTATGAACACTGAAGCTTTCTTT
-	TRBV19	TRBD1	TRBJ1-5	CASSQSRIGTGQHF	TGTGCCAGTAGCCAAAGTAGGATAGGGACAGGCCAGCATTTT
-	TRBV18	-	TRBJ1-2	CASSPGTSTAYNYGYTF	TGTGCCAGCTCACCAGGGACATCGACGGCATATAACTATGGCTACACCTTC